The 13 T cell receptor beta chains presented below share a single source sample, sequenced in a study of cytomegalovirus exposure and HLA in healthy donors. A multiplex PCR was run with 60 Vbeta primers and 13 Jbeta primers. Sequencing used immunoSEQ multiplex PCR; TCRdb keeps in-frame clones, though not all of them. The repertoire holds about 210,000 clones, with about 86% as singletons. Sequenced sample: PBMCs. The receptor set was obtained from a man in his forties or fifties in good health and CMV-seropositive.

The rearrangement links TRBV7-2 to TRBJ2-7; D is undetermined. Germline values: CDR1 SGHTA, CDR2 FQGNSA. The CDR3 contains 12 residues. Trimming took off 2 bases at V and 2 bases at J, with 4 bases between the two ends. CDR3 sequence reads: CASSLRAYEQYF. The CDR3, as DNA: TGTGCCAGCAGCTTAAGAGCCTACGAGCAGTACTTC.

The chain links TRBV28 to TRBJ2-5; no definite D call. The DNA end is a closer match to TRBJ2-7, so the J assignment may be wrong. The CDR3 runs 13 residues. Per the germline V gene, CDR1 is MDHEN and CDR2 is SYDVKM. For the CDR3, the DNA is TGTGCCAGCAGTTTCCCCCTGAGTTACGAGCAGTACTTC. Protein: CASSFPLSYEQYF.

This chain uses TRBV2 with TRBJ2-1, with D unclear. Trimming cost V 4 bases and J 5 bases, with 12 bases left between them. Germline V lookup: CDR1 SNHLY, CDR2 FYNNEI. The CDR3 is 14 amino acids. This CDR3 is CASSATNQNNEQFF. The CDR3 DNA reads as TGTGCCAGCAGTGCCACAAACCAGAACAATGAGCAGTTCTTC.

This clone appeared a few times. The rearrangement uses TRBV5-1 and TRBJ2-1; TRBD2 aligns across 10 bases. Germline loops: CDR1 SGHRS, CDR2 YFSETQ. After removal of 2 bases from V and 0 bases from J, the junction contained 2 bases not matched to a gene. The CDR3 spans 16 residues. This chain's CDR3 is CASSLAGGISYNEQFF. The CDR3 region has the DNA TGCGCCAGCAGCTTAGCGGGAGGGATCTCCTACAATGAGCAGTTCTTC.

V and J are TRBV29-1 and TRBJ2-7, with 13 bases fitting TRBD2. CDR1 SQVTM and CDR2 ANQGSEA come from the germline V gene. V was pared by 6 bases and J by 5 bases, with 13 bases of the junction left unmatched. The CDR3 runs to 16 residues. CDR3 residues: CSVAQILAGGPHEQYF. In DNA form, the CDR3 reads TGCAGCGTAGCCCAAATACTAGCGGGAGGGCCCCACGAGCAGTACTTC.

On this clone itself: The sample holds other DNA sequences that translate to the same CDR3. The chain couples TRBV19 to TRBJ2-1; TRBD2 might be the D (6 bases). Germline values: CDR1 LNHDA, CDR2 SQIVND (reference sequence). The CDR3 covers 15 residues. Trimming took off 3 bases at V and 6 bases at J, with 15 bases between the two ends. Here the CDR3 reads CASSMDYRGSNEQFF. CDR3 DNA: TGTGCCAGTAGTATGGACTATCGGGGAAGCAATGAGCAGTTCTTC.

The CDR3 loop reads CAISELRTEAFF. The CDR3 DNA reads as TGTGCCATCAGTGAGTTACGGACTGAAGCTTTCTTT. This chain links TRBV10-3 with TRBJ1-1; D is uncertain. CDR3 length equals 12 residues. Trimming removed 1 base from V and 5 bases from J, with 5 bases in between. Germline V lookup: CDR1 ENHRY, CDR2 SYGVKD.

The CDR3 loop is CAWSGRSDQPQHF. The CDR3 DNA sequence: TGTGCCTGGAGTGGGAGGTCTGATCAGCCCCAGCATTTT. The V call is TRBV30, the J call TRBJ1-5; unclear D gene. This CDR3 is built from 13 residues. With 1 base removed from V and 5 bases from J, the gap between germline ends came to 9 bases. Germline V lookup: CDR1 GTSNPN, CDR2 SVGIG (reference sequence).

This clone appeared once. CDR3 protein: CASSLRDIYNEQFF. The CDR3 bases are TGTGCCAGCAGTCTCCGGGACATCTACAATGAGCAGTTCTTC. The chain couples TRBV28 to TRBJ2-1; a weak D match, TRBD1 (6 bases). This CDR3 comprises 14 residues. Germline CDR1 reads MDHEN; CDR2 reads SYDVKM. Trimming took off 5 bases at V and 3 bases at J, with 11 bases between the two ends.

V usage is TRBV2 and J usage is TRBJ1-5; 7 bases are shared with TRBD1. The V gene's germline CDR1 is SNHLY and CDR2 FYNNEI. The trim removed 5 bases at V and 6 bases at J, leaving 4 bases unmatched. The CDR3 has 13 amino acids. CDR3 in DNA: TGTGCCAGCAGTACAGGGGTTGGTCAGCCCCAGCATTTT. It codes for CASSTGVGQPQHF. The full variable domain, in which reference TRBV2 and TRBJ1-5 provide the parts outside the CDR3, is EPEVTQTPSHQVTQMGQEVILRCVPISNHLYFYWYRQILGQKVEFLVSFYNNEISEKSEIFDDQFSVERPDGSNFTLKIRSTKLEDSAMYFCASSTGVGQPQHFGDGTRLSIL.

This chain connects TRBV4-3 to TRBJ2-7; 8 bases line up with TRBD2. Germline CDR1 is LGHNA and CDR2 is YSLEER. This CDR3 has 13 residues. Germline trimming cut 4 bases from V and 4 bases from J; bases unmatched to any gene: 3. The CDR3 protein is CASSRGLAYEQYF. As DNA, the CDR3 is TGCGCCAGCAGCCGAGGACTAGCATACGAGCAGTACTTC.

This sequence joins TRBV28 and TRBJ2-7; 8 bases agree with TRBD1. CDR3 size: 14 residues. Trimming at V came to 4 bases and at J to 0 bases, leaving 2 bases not matched to a gene. Germline values: CDR1 MDHEN, CDR2 SYDVKM. CDR3: CASSWDRSSYEQYF. CDR3 coding DNA: TGTGCCAGCAGTTGGGACAGGTCCTCCTACGAGCAGTACTTC. Supplemented by reference TRBV28 and TRBJ2-7, the full variable domain reads DVKVTQSSRYLVKRTGEKVFLECVQDMDHENMFWYRQDPGLGLRLIYFSYDVKMKEKGDIPEGYSVSREKKERFSLILESASTNQTSMYLCASSWDRSSYEQYFGPGTRLTVT.

This chain connects TRBV9 to TRBJ2-1; 15 bases map to TRBD2. The CDR3 covers 17 residues. The trim removed 4 bases at V and 7 bases at J, leaving 9 bases unmatched. Germline CDR1 is SGDLS and CDR2 is YYNGEE. The CDR3 reads CASSPGLAGGPGNEQFF. CDR3 in DNA: TGTGCCAGCAGCCCTGGACTAGCGGGAGGGCCGGGTAATGAGCAGTTCTTC. The entire variable domain, with the rest obtained from reference TRBV9 and TRBJ2-1, is as follows: DSGVTQTPKHLITATGQRVTLRCSPRSGDLSVYWYQQSLDQGLQFLIQYYNGEERAKGNILERFSAQQFPDLHSELNLSSLELGDSALYFCASSPGLAGGPGNEQFFGPGTRLTVL.